These T cell receptor beta chains were read from a single sample in a study of shared clonotypes between healthy human individuals. The table came from immunoSEQ multiplex PCR; TCRdb's copy has only in-frame clones and leaves some out. The table has more than 2,000,000 clones, around nine tenths seen once. The sequencing input was naive CD4+ T cells sorted from blood. These receptor sequences come from a man aged 18 to 29 in good health. The CDR3 runs from the conserved cysteine through the conserved F or W. Fields, in order: J gene, D gene, V gene, clone size, CDR3 protein, CDR3 DNA. A D gene is named only where the DNA matches it firmly. Clone size, where shown, is once, few, many, or a class for clones that have expanded.

>TRBJ2-7|TRBD2|TRBV7-6|-
CASSRLAGGPGEQYF
TGTGCCAGCAGCCGACTAGCGGGAGGGCCGGGGGAGCAGTACTTC
>TRBJ2-2|-|TRBV5-6|-
CASSFGIGTGELFF
TGTGCCAGCAGCTTTGGAATTGGAACCGGGGAGCTGTTTTTT
>TRBJ1-3|-|TRBV10-1|-
CASSEQTSPGNTIYF
TGCGCCAGCAGTGAGCAGACAAGTCCTGGAAACACCATATATTTT
>TRBJ2-2|-|TRBV10-3|-
CAISVRGATSTGELFF
TGTGCCATCAGTGTGAGGGGGGCTACGAGCACCGGGGAGCTGTTTTTT
>TRBJ2-7|-|TRBV6-6|-
CASSYSSYEQYF
TGTGCCAGCAGTTACAGCTCCTACGAGCAGTACTTC
>TRBJ2-3|TRBD1|TRBV10-1|-
CASSESGTGDTDTQYF
TGCGCCAGCAGTGAGTCTGGGACAGGGGACACAGATACGCAGTATTTT
>TRBJ2-7|TRBD2|TRBV9|-
CASSADPGLVSYEQYF
TGTGCCAGCAGCGCCGACCCAGGACTAGTATCCTACGAGCAGTACTTC
>TRBJ2-1|TRBD2|TRBV10-3|once
CAIRGSAGAVNEQFF
TGTGCCATCAGGGGTTCTGCGGGAGCAGTAAATGAGCAGTTCTTC
>TRBJ2-5|TRBD2|TRBV11-2|-
CASSLAGTSVQETQYF
TGTGCCAGCAGCTTAGCCGGGACTAGCGTTCAAGAGACCCAGTACTTC
>TRBJ2-7|-|TRBV10-3|-
CAINGQTEQYF
TGTGCCATCAACGGACAGACAGAGCAGTACTTC
>TRBJ1-2|TRBD1|TRBV7-9|-
CASSAGDRSNYGYTF
TGTGCCAGCAGCGCGGGGGACAGAAGTAACTATGGCTACACCTTC
>TRBJ2-1|TRBD2|TRBV4-2|-
CASSYSGGAFGSYNEQFF
TGTGCCAGCAGCTATAGCGGGGGGGCATTCGGGTCCTACAATGAGCAGTTCTTC
>TRBJ1-4|TRBD1|TRBV27|-
CASRKGGKNEKLFF
TGTGCCAGCAGAAAAGGGGGCAAGAATGAAAAACTGTTTTTT
>TRBJ1-3|-|TRBV18|-
CASSPLGSGNTIYF
TGTGCCAGCTCACCACTTGGCTCTGGAAACACCATATATTTT
>TRBJ2-7|-|TRBV10-3|once
CAISEPQGVIHEQYF
TGTGCCATCAGTGAGCCGCAGGGTGTAATCCACGAGCAGTACTTC
>TRBJ2-7|-|TRBV2|once
CASRTGGLYEQYF
TGTGCCAGCAGGACGGGGGGCCTCTACGAGCAGTACTTC
>TRBJ2-1|-|TRBV5-1|-
CASFEGPNHNEQFF
TGCGCCAGCTTCGAGGGACCCAACCACAATGAGCAGTTCTTC
>TRBJ2-3|-|TRBV29-1|-
CSVGGDTQYF
TGCAGCGTTGGTGGAGATACGCAGTATTTT
>TRBJ1-6|-|TRBV7-2|-
CASSLMGSPLHF
TGTGCCAGCAGCTTAATGGGTTCACCCCTCCACTTT
>TRBJ1-1|-|TRBV19|-
CASSGWFEAFF
TGTGCCAGTAGCGGCTGGTTTGAAGCTTTCTTT
>TRBJ1-1|TRBD1|TRBV25-1|-
CASSAPDRFNTEAFF
TGTGCCAGCAGTGCCCCGGACAGGTTCAACACTGAAGCTTTCTTT
>TRBJ1-2|-|TRBV5-6|-
CASSLRDGGNYGYTF
TGTGCCAGCAGCTTAAGAGATGGGGGAAACTATGGCTACACCTTC
>TRBJ1-5|-|TRBV7-2|-
CASSLEGYSNQPQHF
TGTGCCAGCAGCTTAGAAGGATATAGCAATCAGCCCCAGCATTTT
>TRBJ2-7|-|TRBV15|-
CATSRERGEQYF
TGTGCCACCAGCAGAGAGCGGGGCGAGCAGTACTTC
>TRBJ2-6|TRBD2|TRBV5-1|-
CASSVLGGGAPGANVLTF
TGCGCCAGCAGTGTCCTCGGGGGGGGCGCACCTGGGGCCAACGTCCTGACTTTC
>TRBJ2-7|-|TRBV14|-
CASSQGYEQYF
TGTGCCAGCAGCCAGGGCTACGAGCAGTACTTC
>TRBJ2-1|-|TRBV27|-
CASSSWIHNEQFF
TGTGCCAGCAGTTCCTGGATCCACAATGAGCAGTTCTTC
>TRBJ2-5|-|TRBV18|-
CASSLSGPQETQYF
TGTGCCAGCTCTCTCTCCGGGCCACAAGAGACCCAGTACTTC
>TRBJ1-1|-|TRBV6-5|-
CASRLQGLNTEAFF
TGTGCCAGCAGACTCCAGGGGCTGAACACTGAAGCTTTCTTT
>TRBJ1-4|-|TRBV18|-
CASSVDRINEKLFF
TGTGCCAGCTCAGTCGACAGAATAAATGAAAAACTGTTTTTT
>TRBJ2-2|-|TRBV7-9|-
CASSFGTGELFF
TGTGCCAGCAGCTTTGGGACAGGGGAGCTGTTTTTT
>TRBJ2-1|TRBD2|TRBV6-5|-
CASKTPPSGEQFF
TGTGCCAGCAAAACCCCCCCTAGCGGTGAGCAGTTCTTC
>TRBJ2-3|TRBD2|TRBV9|-
CASRTGGRDTDTQYF
TGTGCCAGCAGGACCGGCGGGAGAGACACAGATACGCAGTATTTT
>TRBJ2-2|TRBD2|TRBV7-2|-
CASSPPGLAGAGELFF
TGTGCCAGCAGCCCGCCGGGACTAGCGGGAGCCGGGGAGCTGTTTTTT
>TRBJ1-3|-|TRBV10-2|-
CASSESGSGNTIYF
TGCGCCAGCAGTGAGTCAGGGTCTGGAAACACCATATATTTT
>TRBJ2-5|-|TRBV10-3|-
CAISRVGGGETQYF
TGTGCCATCAGTCGTGTGGGGGGCGGAGAGACCCAGTACTTC
>TRBJ2-6|TRBD1|TRBV10-3|-
CAISEYDTGTASGANVLTF
TGTGCCATCAGTGAGTACGATACCGGGACAGCATCTGGGGCCAACGTCCTGACTTTC
>TRBJ1-4|TRBD1|TRBV2|-
CASSQGGQGGSEKLFF
TGTGCCAGCAGTCAGGGCGGACAGGGGGGTTCGGAAAAACTGTTTTTT
>TRBJ1-2|-|TRBV28|-
CASSLNGNYGYTF
TGTGCCAGCAGTTTAAACGGTAACTATGGCTACACCTTC
>TRBJ1-2|TRBD1|TRBV28|-
CASSFGDRGYGYTF
TGTGCCAGCAGTTTTGGGGACAGGGGTTATGGCTACACCTTC
>TRBJ2-3|TRBD2|TRBV7-9|-
CASSDPNGTSGLWDTQYF
TGTGCCAGCAGCGATCCGAATGGGACTAGCGGGCTGTGGGATACGCAGTATTTT
>TRBJ1-4|TRBD1|TRBV7-2|-
CASSPTTGHGTNEKLFF
TGTGCCAGCAGTCCGACGACAGGGCACGGGACTAATGAAAAACTGTTTTTT
>TRBJ2-6|-|TRBV9|-
CASSPYSGANVLTF
TGTGCCAGCAGCCCCTACTCTGGGGCCAACGTCCTGACTTTC
>TRBJ2-3|TRBD1|TRBV30|-
CAWSTGQATDTQYF
TGTGCCTGGAGTACGGGACAGGCCACAGATACGCAGTATTTT
>TRBJ2-5|-|TRBV7-2|-
CASSLVAGRSQETQYF
TGTGCCAGCAGCTTAGTGGCCGGGAGATCCCAAGAGACCCAGTACTTC
>TRBJ2-3|TRBD2|TRBV5-1|-
CASSLDSGRADTQYF
TGCGCCAGCAGCTTGGATAGCGGGAGGGCAGATACGCAGTATTTT
>TRBJ2-5|TRBD2|TRBV18|-
CASSPTSLETQYF
TGTGCCAGCTCACCGACTAGCTTGGAGACCCAGTACTTC
>TRBJ1-2|TRBD1|TRBV7-2|-
CASSLEQGTNYGYTF
TGTGCCAGCAGCTTAGAACAGGGGACTAACTATGGCTACACCTTC
>TRBJ2-2|-|TRBV6-5|once
CASSYHRNTGELFF
TGTGCCAGCAGTTACCATAGGAACACCGGGGAGCTGTTTTTT
>TRBJ2-1|-|TRBV5-6|once
CASSWGDEQFF
TGTGCCAGCAGCTGGGGGGATGAGCAGTTCTTC